These 19 T cell receptor beta chains originate from one sample sequenced in a study of identical twins. TCRdb used MiXCR to reprocess the 5' RACE reads, holding one entry per CDR3 protein. The table records roughly 690,000 distinct CDR3 sequences, roughly 6.2% of them present only once. The sequenced sample consisted of naive T cells sorted from blood. The receptor set was obtained from a young man in good health.

The chain joins TRBV5-1 to TRBJ1-2; D call uncertain. V lost 5 bases and J 7 bases, leaving 21 bases between the germline ends. Germline CDR1 SGHRS, CDR2 YFSETQ. The length of the CDR3 is 15 residues. CDR3 nucleotides: TGCGCCAGCAGGGGAATACCCACCGAATCTAGTGGCTACACCTTC. Translation: CASRGIPTESSGYTF.

There are a few counts of this clonotype. V usage is TRBV2 and J usage is TRBJ2-2; the D gene is possibly TRBD1 (6 bases). Germline values: CDR1 SNHLY, CDR2 FYNNEI. Between the trimmed V and J ends, which lost 6 bases and 1 base, there was a span of 15 bases. The CDR3 extends over 16 amino acids. DNA of the CDR3: TGTGCCAGCAGACGGACAGCAGGCCAGAACACCGGGGAGCTGTTTTTT. Translating it yields CASRRTAGQNTGELFF. Using reference TRBV2 and TRBJ2-2 for the parts outside the CDR3, the full variable domain is EPEVTQTPSHQVTQMGQEVILRCVPISNHLYFYWYRQILGQKVEFLVSFYNNEISEKSEIFDDQFSVERPDGSNFTLKIRSTKLEDSAMYFCASRRTAGQNTGELFFGEGSRLTVL.

This clonotype has more than one count but fewer than ten. The chain has TRBV9 and TRBJ1-1, with TRBD1 matching 9 bases. This CDR3 has 16 residues. The germline gives CDR1 SGDLS, CDR2 YYNGEE. Trimming took 3 bases from V and 3 from J; bases not matched to a gene: 9. The CDR3 nucleotides read TGTGCCAGCAGCGCCTATTCAGGACAGGGGTACACTGAAGCTTTCTTT. The encoded protein is CASSAYSGQGYTEAFF.

This clonotype was recorded a few times. The chain carries TRBV3-1 and TRBJ2-7; D uncertain. CDR1 is LGHDT, CDR2 YNNKEL, per germline (reference sequence). V was clipped by 1 base and J by 2 bases, with 12 bases between them. The CDR3 has 15 residues. CDR3 residues: CASSQGASRPYEQYF. CDR3 DNA: TGTGCCAGCAGCCAAGGTGCTAGTCGCCCCTACGAGCAGTACTTC.

The CDR3 is CASSSHPRAANTEAFF. CDR3 DNA sequence: TGTGCCAGCAGTTCTCACCCCAGGGCTGCAAACACTGAAGCTTTCTTT. The chain combines TRBV12-3 or TRBV12-4 with TRBJ1-1; perhaps TRBD1 as D (5 bases). This CDR3 contains 16 residues. The V gene lost 4 bases and the J gene lost 2 bases, with 17 bases spanning the gap.

This clonotype was counted ten times or more. This chain joins TRBV29-1 and TRBJ2-3, with D unclear. The CDR3 extends over 13 amino acids. Germline V gene data show CDR1 as SQVTM and CDR2 as ANQGSEA. Trimming pared 3 bases from V and 4 bases from J, leaving 11 bases between. The CDR3 DNA sequence: TGCAGCGTTGAGAGGCAGAGGCCAGATACGCAGTATTTT. Amino acids: CSVERQRPDTQYF.

V usage is TRBV20-1 and J usage is TRBJ2-5; 7 bases fit TRBD1. The CDR3 spans 12 residues. Unmatched junction bases numbered 5, after V lost 6 bases and J lost 4 bases. Per the germline V gene, CDR1 is DFQATT and CDR2 is SNEGSKA (reference sequence). The CDR3 bases are TGCAGTGCATCAGGGGGTGGAGAGACCCAGTACTTC. Amino acids: CSASGGGETQYF.

This clonotype has more than one count but fewer than ten. The rearrangement uses TRBV5-1 and TRBJ2-1; D is tentatively TRBD1 or TRBD2 (5 bases each). Trimming took 4 bases from V and 2 from J, leaving 19 bases between them. The V gene's germline CDR1 is SGHRS and CDR2 YFSETQ. The CDR3 sequence is 17 residues long. The CDR3 spells CASSPGSYGAPYNEQFF. In DNA form, the CDR3 reads TGCGCCAGCAGCCCAGGATCCTACGGGGCCCCCTACAATGAGCAGTTCTTC.

There are many counts of this clonotype. This rearrangement joins TRBV9 to TRBJ2-3; 8 nucleotides agree with TRBD1. Germline lookup yields CDR1 SGDLS and CDR2 YYNGEE. The CDR3 sequence is 15 residues long. The V segment lost 4 bases and the J segment 0 bases; nucleotides outside the gene matches: 4. CDR3 sequence: CASSTRQGSTDTQYF. Written as DNA, the CDR3 is TGTGCCAGCAGCACCCGACAGGGGAGCACAGATACGCAGTATTTT.

In this sample, this clonotype turned up many times. The rearrangement joins TRBV6-2 or TRBV6-3 to TRBJ1-1, with 11 bases identical to TRBD1. The CDR3 extends over 18 amino acids. The V gene end was trimmed by 4 bases and the J gene end by 0 bases; junction bases not matched to a gene: 10. CDR1 is MNHEY and CDR2 is SVGEGT in the germline V gene. This CDR3 reads CASSSWTGGAGMNTEAFF. As DNA, the CDR3 is TGTGCCAGCAGTTCCTGGACAGGGGGCGCGGGGATGAACACTGAAGCTTTCTTT.

This clonotype was recorded many times. The gene calls are TRBV29-1 and TRBJ2-7; 8 nucleotides match TRBD1. The CDR3 extends over 13 amino acids. With 6 bases clipped from V and 2 bases from J, the junction kept 6 bases outside the gene matches. Germline V gives CDR1 SQVTM, CDR2 ANQGSEA. The CDR3 reads CSVSADRAYEQYF. As DNA, the CDR3 is TGCAGCGTGTCGGCGGACAGGGCCTACGAGCAGTACTTC.

This chain links TRBV9 with TRBJ2-1; perhaps TRBD2 as D (5 bases). The CDR3 is made up of 15 amino acids. V lost 0 bases and J lost 5, with 12 bases in between. CDR1 and CDR2 from the germline V gene are SGDLS and YYNGEE. CDR3 in amino acids: CASSVVAWGDNEQFF. CDR3 DNA: TGTGCCAGCAGCGTAGTCGCGTGGGGAGACAATGAGCAGTTCTTC.

This clonotype was observed a handful of times. This chain connects TRBV5-1 to TRBJ1-2; 8 bases are a match to TRBD1. This CDR3 region has 15 residues. CDR1 and CDR2 from the germline V gene are SGHRS and YFSETQ. The trim removed 0 bases at V and 5 bases at J, leaving 6 bases unmatched. The CDR3 nucleotides read TGCGCCAGCAGCTTGGCCGTCGACAGGGGATATGGCTACACCTTC. Its translation: CASSLAVDRGYGYTF.

V and J are TRBV7-8 and TRBJ1-2; D gene uncertain. Germline CDR1 reads SGHVS; CDR2 reads FQNEAQ. The CDR3 covers 16 residues. V lost 5 bases to trimming and J lost 4 bases, with 20 bases between them. DNA of the CDR3: TGTGCCAGCAGCCTGGAGGCGGGCCTACGGTCCTATGGCTACACCTTC. This codes for CASSLEAGLRSYGYTF.

The gene calls are TRBV7-8 and TRBJ2-1, with TRBD2 matching 11 bases. CDR3 length equals 16 residues. The germline V gene has CDR1 SGHVS and CDR2 FQNEAQ. The ends lost 5 bases at V and 8 bases at J; junction bases unmatched: 11. The CDR3 DNA follows: TGTGCCAGCAGCCGCCAGACTAGCGGGGCCGGAGATGAGCAGTTCTTC. Its protein product is CASSRQTSGAGDEQFF.

This clonotype has a count of ten or more. V gene TRBV6-2 or TRBV6-3 combines with J gene TRBJ2-1, with 9 bases matching TRBD1. V shed 7 bases and J 3 bases; nucleotides not matched to a gene: 7. CDR1 is MNHEY and CDR2 is SVGEGT in the germline V gene. The length of the CDR3 is 15 residues. CDR3 residues: CASTWWGQGYNEQFF. For the CDR3, the DNA is TGTGCCAGCACCTGGTGGGGACAGGGCTACAATGAGCAGTTCTTC.

This clonotype came up a few times. V gene TRBV20-1 combines with J gene TRBJ2-2, with TRBD2 as a possible D gene (6 bases). The length of the CDR3 is 18 residues. The ends were cut back, 1 base at V and 7 bases at J, with 25 bases in the middle. Germline loops: CDR1 DFQATT, CDR2 SNEGSKA (reference sequence). The CDR3 sequence is CSARVSAGLSRESGELFF. The CDR3 DNA reads TGCAGTGCTAGAGTGTCGGCGGGGCTCTCTCGGGAGAGCGGGGAGCTGTTTTTT.

This clonotype showed up many times. The CDR3 nucleotides are TGTGCCACCGGAGACGGGAACTCCTACAATGAGCAGTTCTTC. Its protein is CATGDGNSYNEQFF. This rearrangement joins TRBV12-3 or TRBV12-4 to TRBJ2-1, with a tentative D call TRBD2 (5 bases). CDR3 length equals 14 residues. V was trimmed by 10 bases and J by 0 bases, leaving 13 bases between them.

This clonotype was recorded a few times. The chain links TRBV18 to TRBJ2-5, with unresolved D. This CDR3 has 12 residues. The germline V gene encodes CDR1 KGHSH and CDR2 LQKENI. The V gene lost 4 bases and the J gene lost 4 bases, with 7 bases spanning the gap. The CDR3 nucleotides are TGTGCCAGCTCACGGCAGACAGAGACCCAGTACTTC. Protein product: CASSRQTETQYF.